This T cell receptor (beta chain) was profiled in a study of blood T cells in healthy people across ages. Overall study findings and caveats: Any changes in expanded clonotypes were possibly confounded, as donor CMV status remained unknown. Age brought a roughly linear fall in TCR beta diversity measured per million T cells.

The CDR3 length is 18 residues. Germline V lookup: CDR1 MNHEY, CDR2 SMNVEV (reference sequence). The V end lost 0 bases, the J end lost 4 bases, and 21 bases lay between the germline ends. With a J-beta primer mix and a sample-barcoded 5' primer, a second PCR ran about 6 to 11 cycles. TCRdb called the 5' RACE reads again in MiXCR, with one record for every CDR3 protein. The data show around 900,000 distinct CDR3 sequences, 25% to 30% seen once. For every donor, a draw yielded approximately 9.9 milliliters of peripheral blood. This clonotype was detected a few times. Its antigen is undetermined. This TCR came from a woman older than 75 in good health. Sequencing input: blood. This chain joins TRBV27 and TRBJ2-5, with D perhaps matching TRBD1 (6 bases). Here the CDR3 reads CASSLSRNLGQRRETQYF. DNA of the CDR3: TGTGCCAGCAGTTTATCACGTAATCTCGGACAGAGACGAGAGACCCAGTACTTC.